This T cell receptor (beta chain) was captured by sequencing in a study of blood T cell repertoires in COVID-19 (dated by TCRdb to the early 2020s). Turning to the overall study: Samples from collaborators originated in the United States, Italy and Spain and spanned both the acute and convalescent phases of COVID-19. The prospective study material was composed of cDNA or gDNA derived from T cells, B-cell-depleted T cells, or PBMCs. Subjects who had been exposed to COVID-19, were actively infected with it, or had recovered from it provided the deeply sampled blood TCRbeta repertoires that made up the dataset. The repertoires were made available in a free public database intended to serve as a resource for research on the immune response to SARS-CoV-2. Samples came from the ongoing ImmuneRACE study (first 160 participants) plus 1,254 subjects from 6 global collaborators. Sample metadata almost always included a de-identified subject ID, COVID-19 status, age in years and sex. Where available, HLA class I and class II types were taken from metadata supplied by the sample provider and were not determined by assay-based typing.

Results and caveats for the whole study, not just this receptor: The amount of clinical and demographic metadata varied by source and participant and was provided uncurated.

Samples from volunteer blood donors who had recovered from COVID-19 were contributed by a second Seattle source. Collaborating institutions collected whole blood in K2EDTA tubes following their own protocols. For TCRbeta analysis, collaborators shipped samples as frozen whole blood, isolated PBMCs, or DNA extracted from either of those sample types. The immunoSEQ Assay, a bias-controlled multiplex PCR, was used to amplify TCRbeta CDR3 regions from genomic DNA. The authors' pipeline ran thus. Nucleated cell counts per sample were estimated from amplification of reference gene primers within the assay. To quantify the absolute abundance of each unique TCRbeta CDR3 rearrangement, sequence reads were collapsed and filtered. For each sample, productive Simpson clonality was calculated as the square root of Simpson's diversity index across productive rearrangements. The table was pulled from immuneACCESS by TCRdb, which kept in-frame rearrangements only. Such tables lose some clones; where checked, under half of the loss comes from unresolved V genes, and the rest has no known cause. That table furnishes V, J and clone size, whereas the DNA furnished D and trimming. In this sample the table shows about 350,000 clones, 90% to 95% of which occur a single time. The ten largest clones represent under 3.5% of the sample.

The junction shows trimming of 4 bases on V and 4 bases on J, and the gene matches do not reach 13 bases of it. CDR3 length: 17 amino acids, cysteine to phenylalanine. The entry retains the CDR3 DNA only, 51 bases that are in frame from base 1. CDR1 MNHEY and CDR2 SMNVEV are derived from the germline V gene (reference sequence). Turning to this clone: The antigen this receptor binds is unknown. No quality values exist for individual bases; no much larger clone is one base distant.

The material sequenced was peripheral blood. The chain uses TRBV27 and TRBJ2-3; 8 central bases correspond to TRBD2. The receptor was derived from a woman in her late teens or twenties who had recovered from COVID-19. The CDR3 corresponds to CASSSSRGGSIADTQYF. At the DNA level, the sequence is TGTGCCAGCAGTTCCTCCCGGGGGGGGTCGATCGCAGATACGCAGTATTTT.